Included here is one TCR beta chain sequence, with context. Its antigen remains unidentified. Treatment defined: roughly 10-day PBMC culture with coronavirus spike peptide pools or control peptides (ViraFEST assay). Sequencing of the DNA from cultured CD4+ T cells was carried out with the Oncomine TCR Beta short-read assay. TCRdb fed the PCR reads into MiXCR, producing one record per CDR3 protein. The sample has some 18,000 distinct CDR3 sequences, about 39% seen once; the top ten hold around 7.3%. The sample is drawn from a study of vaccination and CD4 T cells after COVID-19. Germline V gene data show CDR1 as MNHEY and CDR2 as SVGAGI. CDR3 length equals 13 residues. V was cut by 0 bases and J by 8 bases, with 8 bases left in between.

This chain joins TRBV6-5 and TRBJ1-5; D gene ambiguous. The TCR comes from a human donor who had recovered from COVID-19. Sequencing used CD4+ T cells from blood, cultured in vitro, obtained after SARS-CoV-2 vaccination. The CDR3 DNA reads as TGTGCCAGCAGTTACTCTGTCTCGGAGCCCCAGCATTTT. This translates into CASSYSVSEPQHF.